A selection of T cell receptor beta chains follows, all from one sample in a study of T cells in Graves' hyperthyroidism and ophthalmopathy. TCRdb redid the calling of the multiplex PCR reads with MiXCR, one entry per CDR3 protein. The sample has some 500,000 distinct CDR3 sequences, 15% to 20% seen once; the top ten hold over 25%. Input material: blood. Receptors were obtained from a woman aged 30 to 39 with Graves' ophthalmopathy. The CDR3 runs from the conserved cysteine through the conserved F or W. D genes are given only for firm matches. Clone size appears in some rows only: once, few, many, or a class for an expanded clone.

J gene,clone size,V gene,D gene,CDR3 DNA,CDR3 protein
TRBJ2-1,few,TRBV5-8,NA,TGTGCCAGCAGCTTGGGGAGGGCGACCTTTATGGATGAGCAGTTCTTC,CASSLGRATFMDEQFF
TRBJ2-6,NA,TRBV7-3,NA,TGTGCCAGCAGCCTAACCGGGGGACCTGGGGCCAACGTCCTGACTTTC,CASSLTGGPGANVLTF
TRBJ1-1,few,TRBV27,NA,TGTGCCAGCAGTTGGGTCGGGGGTCTCGGGAACACTGAAGCTTTCTTT,CASSWVGGLGNTEAFF
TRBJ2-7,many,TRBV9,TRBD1,TGTGCCAGCAGCGCCGAACCGGGACAGGGTAGCGAGCAGTACTTC,CASSAEPGQGSEQYF
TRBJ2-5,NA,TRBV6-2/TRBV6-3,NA,TGTGCCAGCAGTTACCCCGAACAGGGTAACCAAGAGACCCAGTACTTC,CASSYPEQGNQETQYF
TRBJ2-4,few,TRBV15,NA,TGTGCCACGGGAAGGGGGACTACCCGGGGGAACATTCAGTACTTC,CATGRGTTRGNIQYF
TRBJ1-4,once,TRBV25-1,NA,TGTGCCAGCAGTGACGCCATGGGGGCACAGGAGTTTAATGAAAAACTGTTTTTT,CASSDAMGAQEFNEKLFF
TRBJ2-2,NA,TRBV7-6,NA,TGTGCCAGCAGCTTAGCAGGATACGGGGAGCTGTTTTTT,CASSLAGYGELFF
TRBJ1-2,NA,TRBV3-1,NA,TGTGCCAGCAGCCAAGGTGCCAGGGGACTTCGTAATTCTGGCTACACCTTC,CASSQGARGLRNSGYTF
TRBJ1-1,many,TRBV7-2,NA,TGTGCCAGCAGCCCCTACACCCGTGAAGCTTTCTTT,CASSPYTREAFF
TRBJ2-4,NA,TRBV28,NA,TGTGCCAGCAGTTTATCGGGGGTAGCCAAAAACATTCAGTACTTC,CASSLSGVAKNIQYF
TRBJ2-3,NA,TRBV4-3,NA,TGCGCCAGCAGCCAAGGGACTAGCACAGATACGCAGTATTTT,CASSQGTSTDTQYF
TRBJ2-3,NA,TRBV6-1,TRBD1,TGTGCCAGCAGTTCACAGGGGTCGAGGGATACGCAGTATTTT,CASSSQGSRDTQYF
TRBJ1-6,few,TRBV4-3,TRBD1,TGCGCCAGCAGTTATCGGGGACAGGACCTCTATAATTCACCCCTCCACTTT,CASSYRGQDLYNSPLHF
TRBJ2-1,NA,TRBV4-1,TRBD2,TGCGCCAGCAGCCCGGGAAGAACTAGCGGGAGCAGGGATGAGCAGTTCTTC,CASSPGRTSGSRDEQFF
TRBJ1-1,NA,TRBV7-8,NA,TGTGCCAGCATGGAATGGGGCACTGAAGCTTTCTTT,CASMEWGTEAFF
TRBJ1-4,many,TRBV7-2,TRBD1,TGTGCCAGCAGCCCGGGGGCAGGGACAGGCAAAGAAAAACTGTTTTTT,CASSPGAGTGKEKLFF
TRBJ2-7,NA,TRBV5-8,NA,TGTGCCAGCAGCAGGGTGGGGGTCTACGAGCAGTACTTC,CASSRVGVYEQYF
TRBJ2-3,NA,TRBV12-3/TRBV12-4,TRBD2,TGTGCCAGCAGTTTGGTAGCGGGACTGTTTTCAAATACGCAGTATTTT,CASSLVAGLFSNTQYF
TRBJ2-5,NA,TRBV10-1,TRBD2,TGCGCCAGCAGCGAAGGTACTCGACTAGCCCAAGAGACCCAGTACTTC,CASSEGTRLAQETQYF
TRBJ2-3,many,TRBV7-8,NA,TGTGCCAGCAGCCCCCCCCTAGACACAGATACGCAGTATTTT,CASSPPLDTDTQYF
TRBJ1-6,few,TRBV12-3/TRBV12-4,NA,TGTGCCAGCAGTCCCCTAGAACCGAATGAGATGAATTCACCCCTCCACTTT,CASSPLEPNEMNSPLHF
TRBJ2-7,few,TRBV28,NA,TGTGCCAGCAGTTGGGGGGTCCAGGGGTTTTGGTCGTACGAGCAGTACTTC,CASSWGVQGFWSYEQYF
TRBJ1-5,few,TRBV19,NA,TGTGCCAGTAGTCATGACGGTATGGGCAATCAGCCCCAGCATTTT,CASSHDGMGNQPQHF
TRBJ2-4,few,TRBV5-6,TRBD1,TGTGCCAGCAGCTTATGGGACAGATTAGCCAAAAACATTCAGTACTTC,CASSLWDRLAKNIQYF
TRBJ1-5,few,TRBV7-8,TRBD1,TGTGCCAGCAGCGCCCAGACAGGGTCCAATCAGCCCCAGCATTTT,CASSAQTGSNQPQHF
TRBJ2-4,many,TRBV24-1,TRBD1,TGTGCCACCAGTGATTCGGACAGGGGCGGTAAAAACATTCAGTACTTC,CATSDSDRGGKNIQYF
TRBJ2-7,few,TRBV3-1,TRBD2,TGTGCCAGCAGCCAAGGTCGTTGGGGCGGGAGAGGTCCGGGAGAGCAGTACTTC,CASSQGRWGGRGPGEQYF
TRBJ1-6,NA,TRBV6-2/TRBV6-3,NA,TGTGCCAGCAGCACCGGACAGCCTAATTCACCCCTCCACTTT,CASSTGQPNSPLHF
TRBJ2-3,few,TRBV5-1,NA,TGCGCCAGCAGCACCACAGGGTACGGCACAGATACGCAGTATTTT,CASSTTGYGTDTQYF
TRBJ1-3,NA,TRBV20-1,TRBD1,TGCAGTGCCCCAAGACAGGGTACCCACTCTAGGGGAAACACCATATATTTT,CSAPRQGTHSRGNTIYF
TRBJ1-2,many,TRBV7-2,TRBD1,TGTGCCAGCAGCTTCCGGGACAGGGGGGTCCTAGGAGATGGCTACACCTTC,CASSFRDRGVLGDGYTF
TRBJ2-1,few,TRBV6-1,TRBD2,TGTGCCAGCAGTGTTGAGGGCGGGAGCTACAATGAGCAGTTCTTC,CASSVEGGSYNEQFF
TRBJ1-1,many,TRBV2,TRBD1,TGTGCCAGCAGTGAAGCGGGAGGGACAGGGCAAGATGAAGCTTTCTTT,CASSEAGGTGQDEAFF
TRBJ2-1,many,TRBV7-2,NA,TGTGCCAGCAGCTTAGGTGGGGGCGCAGGGAATGAGCAGTTCTTC,CASSLGGGAGNEQFF
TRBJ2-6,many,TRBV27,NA,TGTGCCAGCACCGGCTCTGGGGCCAACGTCCTGACTTTC,CASTGSGANVLTF
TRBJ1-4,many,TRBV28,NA,TGTGCCAGCAGGGGCCGGGAAAAACTGTTTTTT,CASRGREKLFF
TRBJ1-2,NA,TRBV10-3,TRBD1,TGTGCCATCAGTAAGGGGGGACAGAAATCAAATGGCTACACCTTC,CAISKGGQKSNGYTF
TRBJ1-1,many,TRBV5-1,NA,TGCGCCAGCAGCTCCATGAATCCGGACGGTGAAGCTTTCTTT,CASSSMNPDGEAFF
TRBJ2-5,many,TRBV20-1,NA,TGCAGTAGCTCGTGGCAAGAGACCCAGTACTTC,CSSSWQETQYF
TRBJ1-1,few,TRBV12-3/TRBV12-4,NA,TGTGCCAGCAGTAAGAATCAGGGAACTGAAGCTTTCTTT,CASSKNQGTEAFF
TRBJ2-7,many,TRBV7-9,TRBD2,TGTGCCAGCAGCCCCAACAGCGGGAGATTCTACGAGCAGTACTTC,CASSPNSGRFYEQYF
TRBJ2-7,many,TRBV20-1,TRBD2,TGCAGTGCTAGTCCCTTGACTAGCGGGAGTTTCGTGCAGTACTTC,CSASPLTSGSFVQYF
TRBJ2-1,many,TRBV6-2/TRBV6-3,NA,TGTGCCAGCAGTTATCAGGTTGGCAATGAGCAGTTCTTC,CASSYQVGNEQFF
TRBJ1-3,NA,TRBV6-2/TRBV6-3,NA,TGTGCCAGCAGCCAACAGAACAGAGGAAACACCATATATTTT,CASSQQNRGNTIYF
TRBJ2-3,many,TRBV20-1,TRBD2,TGCAGTGCTGGGGGACTAGCGTCAGATACGCAGTATTTT,CSAGGLASDTQYF
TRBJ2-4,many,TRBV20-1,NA,TGCAGTGCTAGAGATGGAGCGAATATAAACATTCAGTACTTC,CSARDGANINIQYF
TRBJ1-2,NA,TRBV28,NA,TGTGCCAGCAGTTCAACCTTTATGGGGGAAAAAGGCTACACCTTC,CASSSTFMGEKGYTF
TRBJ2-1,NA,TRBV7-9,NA,TGTGCCAGCAGCTTCCCGGGACACTCAGGACTTTCGGATGAGCAGTTCTTC,CASSFPGHSGLSDEQFF
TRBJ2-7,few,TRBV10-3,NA,TGTGCCATCAGTTCCTGGGACACCCACTCCTACGAGCAGTACTTC,CAISSWDTHSYEQYF
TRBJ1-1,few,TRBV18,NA,TGTGCCAGCTCAGATACAGGGATTACCCCGGGCACTGAAGCTTTCTTT,CASSDTGITPGTEAFF
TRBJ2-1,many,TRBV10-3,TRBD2,TGTGCCATCAGTGAGTCGGCGAAGCGGGAAATCTACAATGAGCAGTTCTTC,CAISESAKREIYNEQFF
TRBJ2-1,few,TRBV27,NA,TGTGCCAGCCGGTTTTTAGGGGTGGTCAATGAGCAGTTCTTC,CASRFLGVVNEQFF
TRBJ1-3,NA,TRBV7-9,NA,TGTGCTCCCCTGGTGGGAAACACCATATATTTT,CAPLVGNTIYF
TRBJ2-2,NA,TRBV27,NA,TGTGCCAGCAGTACTCGCGCGAACACCGGGGAGCTGTTTTTT,CASSTRANTGELFF
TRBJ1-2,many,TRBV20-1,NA,TGCAGTGCTAGATCTTATGGCTACACCTTC,CSARSYGYTF
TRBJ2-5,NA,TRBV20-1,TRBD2,TGCAGTGCCATGGGAGGGGCTGAGACGTACTTC,CSAMGGAETYF
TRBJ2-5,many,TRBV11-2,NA,TGTGCCAGCAGCTTAGTTAGCGAATGGGGAGAGACCCAGTACTTC,CASSLVSEWGETQYF
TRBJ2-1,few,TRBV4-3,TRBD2,TGCGCCAGCAGCCAAGATAGGGTCGGGAGGGTTTACAATGAGCAGTTCTTC,CASSQDRVGRVYNEQFF
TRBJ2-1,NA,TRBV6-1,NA,TGTGCCACCTCTTCGGGAATTCAGTTCTTC,CATSSGIQFF